Listed below are T cell receptor beta chains from one sample, sequenced in a study of PD-1 blockade in classical Hodgkin lymphoma. The method was immunoSEQ multiplex PCR; TCRdb's version includes in-frame clones alone and lacks a portion of them. This sample carries some 21,000 clones, 60% to 80% of them seen once, and the ten largest clones take about 19%. The sequences come from peripheral blood mononuclear cells (PBMCs), collected before the fourth cycle of nivolumab. These receptors came from a human donor with classical Hodgkin lymphoma. The CDR3 runs from the conserved cysteine through the conserved F or W. Fields, in order: CDR3 DNA, CDR3 protein, clone size, V gene, J gene, D gene. D genes are given only for firm matches. Only part of the rows carry a size: once, few, many, or a class if the clone is expanded.

CDR3 DNA: TGTGCCAGCAGCTCGATGGGGGGGAGCACTGAAGCTTTCTTT
CDR3 protein: CASSSMGGSTEAFF
clone size: NA
V gene: TRBV7-9
J gene: TRBJ1-1
D gene: NA

CDR3 DNA: TGTGCCAGCGAGGTGAACACTGAAGCTTTCTTT
CDR3 protein: CASEVNTEAFF
clone size: NA
V gene: TRBV2
J gene: TRBJ1-1
D gene: NA

CDR3 DNA: TGTGCCAGCAGTGAAGCGAGCAGAAACTATGGCTACACCTTC
CDR3 protein: CASSEASRNYGYTF
clone size: NA
V gene: TRBV2
J gene: TRBJ1-2
D gene: NA

CDR3 DNA: TGCGCCAGCAGCCGAGGGGGGGTTGGAACCGGGGAGCTGTTTTTT
CDR3 protein: CASSRGGVGTGELFF
clone size: few
V gene: TRBV4-3
J gene: TRBJ2-2
D gene: NA

CDR3 DNA: TGTGCCAGCAGTGAAGACCGCGACGGCTACTACGAGCAGTACTTC
CDR3 protein: CASSEDRDGYYEQYF
clone size: NA
V gene: TRBV2
J gene: TRBJ2-7
D gene: NA

CDR3 DNA: TGTGCCAGCAGCTTTAGCGGGAAATTGGCCGGGGAGCTGTTTTTT
CDR3 protein: CASSFSGKLAGELFF
clone size: NA
V gene: TRBV7-2
J gene: TRBJ2-2
D gene: TRBD2

CDR3 DNA: TGTGCCAACGGGTGGGAAAAACTGTTTTTT
CDR3 protein: CANGWEKLFF
clone size: NA
V gene: TRBV6-5
J gene: TRBJ1-4
D gene: NA

CDR3 DNA: TGTGCCAGCAGCGTAAACAGGGTTGCCACCGGGGAGCTGTTTTTT
CDR3 protein: CASSVNRVATGELFF
clone size: NA
V gene: TRBV9
J gene: TRBJ2-2
D gene: NA

CDR3 DNA: TGTGCCAGCAGTCCGGGGGGGGGCGCCTATGGCTACACCTTC
CDR3 protein: CASSPGGGAYGYTF
clone size: NA
V gene: TRBV5-4
J gene: TRBJ1-2
D gene: NA

CDR3 DNA: TGTGCCAGCAGCGTAGCGGGGGGACAGGGGGCGCGAGAGACCCAGTACTTC
CDR3 protein: CASSVAGGQGARETQYF
clone size: NA
V gene: TRBV9
J gene: TRBJ2-5
D gene: TRBD1

CDR3 DNA: TGTGCCAGCAGTTTAAACGGGTGGCTAGGGTCCGGGGAGCTGTTTTTT
CDR3 protein: CASSLNGWLGSGELFF
clone size: NA
V gene: TRBV27
J gene: TRBJ2-2
D gene: NA

CDR3 DNA: TGTGCCAGCAGTTACGTGGGCAGCTATGGCTACACCTTC
CDR3 protein: CASSYVGSYGYTF
clone size: NA
V gene: TRBV6-6
J gene: TRBJ1-2
D gene: NA

CDR3 DNA: TGTGCCAGCAGTGAATGGTGGGACACCGGGGAGCTGTTTTTT
CDR3 protein: CASSEWWDTGELFF
clone size: NA
V gene: TRBV6-1
J gene: TRBJ2-2
D gene: NA

CDR3 DNA: TGTGCCAGTGCCCCAATACCAGGGTTCAATCAGCCCCAGCATTTT
CDR3 protein: CASAPIPGFNQPQHF
clone size: NA
V gene: TRBV19
J gene: TRBJ1-5
D gene: NA

CDR3 DNA: TGTGCCATCAGTGAGCTACAGGGGAGTGCCTATGGCTACACCTTC
CDR3 protein: CAISELQGSAYGYTF
clone size: NA
V gene: TRBV10-3
J gene: TRBJ1-2
D gene: TRBD1

CDR3 DNA: TGTGCCAGCAGCCCAGTTACGCCACTGGTGGAGACTGAAGCTTTCTTT
CDR3 protein: CASSPVTPLVETEAFF
clone size: NA
V gene: TRBV11-1
J gene: TRBJ1-1
D gene: NA

CDR3 DNA: TGTGCCAGCAGGGAACAGGGAGGTTACATCTACACCTTC
CDR3 protein: CASREQGGYIYTF
clone size: NA
V gene: TRBV6-1
J gene: TRBJ1-2
D gene: NA

CDR3 DNA: TGTGCCAGCAGCCCGGGACTAGCGGCAGGTGAGCAGTTCTTC
CDR3 protein: CASSPGLAAGEQFF
clone size: medium-sized
V gene: TRBV2
J gene: TRBJ2-1
D gene: TRBD2

CDR3 DNA: TGTGCCAGCGCTGGGAGTCAGAGGGAGACCCAGTACTTC
CDR3 protein: CASAGSQRETQYF
clone size: NA
V gene: TRBV18
J gene: TRBJ2-5
D gene: NA

CDR3 DNA: TGTGCCAGCAGGAAAATGATAGGACCCGCAGGGTTCGGTGAGCAGTTCTTC
CDR3 protein: CASRKMIGPAGFGEQFF
clone size: NA
V gene: TRBV2
J gene: TRBJ2-1
D gene: NA

CDR3 DNA: TGTGCCAGCAGTACCACAGGGGACTTGGGCACTGAAGCTTTCTTT
CDR3 protein: CASSTTGDLGTEAFF
clone size: NA
V gene: TRBV6-6
J gene: TRBJ1-1
D gene: TRBD1

CDR3 DNA: TGTGCCAGTAGTGCGGGGCTAGGACAGGTGGTCTCCAATGAGCAGTTCTTC
CDR3 protein: CASSAGLGQVVSNEQFF
clone size: NA
V gene: TRBV19
J gene: TRBJ2-1
D gene: NA

CDR3 DNA: TGTGCCAGCAGAACGGGTAGCGATACGCAGTATTTT
CDR3 protein: CASRTGSDTQYF
clone size: NA
V gene: TRBV28
J gene: TRBJ2-3
D gene: NA

CDR3 DNA: TGTGCCAGCAGTTACTCAAGGGGCCAGAGGAACACTGAAGCTTTCTTT
CDR3 protein: CASSYSRGQRNTEAFF
clone size: NA
V gene: TRBV6-5
J gene: TRBJ1-1
D gene: NA

CDR3 DNA: TGTGCCAGCAGTTCAGGGGACGTTTACGAGCAGTACTTC
CDR3 protein: CASSSGDVYEQYF
clone size: NA
V gene: TRBV11-1
J gene: TRBJ2-7
D gene: NA

CDR3 DNA: TGCGCCAGCACCAAGACAGGGAGGGCCCTGAACACTGAAGCTTTCTTT
CDR3 protein: CASTKTGRALNTEAFF
clone size: few
V gene: TRBV10-2
J gene: TRBJ1-1
D gene: TRBD1

CDR3 DNA: TGTGCCAGCAGCGTAGGGGCTAGTACCCTCTACGAGCAGTACTTC
CDR3 protein: CASSVGASTLYEQYF
clone size: NA
V gene: TRBV9
J gene: TRBJ2-7
D gene: NA

CDR3 DNA: TGTGCCAGCAGCCTAGCGGGGGGTACCTACAATGAGCAGTTCTTC
CDR3 protein: CASSLAGGTYNEQFF
clone size: few
V gene: TRBV4-2
J gene: TRBJ2-1
D gene: TRBD2

CDR3 DNA: TGTGCCAGCAGTGAAGCCGCGGACCTTGAAGCTTTCTTT
CDR3 protein: CASSEAADLEAFF
clone size: NA
V gene: TRBV6-1
J gene: TRBJ1-1
D gene: NA

CDR3 DNA: TGTGCCAGCAGCGCCCGACTAGCGGGAGCTCCGGAGGAGCAGTACTTC
CDR3 protein: CASSARLAGAPEEQYF
clone size: NA
V gene: TRBV9
J gene: TRBJ2-7
D gene: TRBD2

CDR3 DNA: TGCAGCGTTGAGAGTGCGGGAGGGGTGTGGGGAGATACGCAGTATTTT
CDR3 protein: CSVESAGGVWGDTQYF
clone size: few
V gene: TRBV29-1
J gene: TRBJ2-3
D gene: TRBD2

CDR3 DNA: TGTGCCAGCAGTGAACGGCAGGCAAATGCGAACACTGAAGCTTTCTTT
CDR3 protein: CASSERQANANTEAFF
clone size: medium-sized
V gene: TRBV2
J gene: TRBJ1-1
D gene: NA

CDR3 DNA: TGTGCCAGCCTTAGGAGGGGTAAAAACACCGGGGAGCTGTTTTTT
CDR3 protein: CASLRRGKNTGELFF
clone size: NA
V gene: TRBV28
J gene: TRBJ2-2
D gene: NA

CDR3 DNA: TGCGCCAGCAGCTTGACCTTCTCTGGAAACACCATATATTTT
CDR3 protein: CASSLTFSGNTIYF
clone size: NA
V gene: TRBV5-1
J gene: TRBJ1-3
D gene: NA

CDR3 DNA: TGTGCCAGCTATGGCTCTGGAAACACCATATATTTT
CDR3 protein: CASYGSGNTIYF
clone size: NA
V gene: TRBV6-5
J gene: TRBJ1-3
D gene: NA

CDR3 DNA: TGTGCCAGCAGCTTAACACAGGGGTTGTACAATGAGCAGTTCTTC
CDR3 protein: CASSLTQGLYNEQFF
clone size: few
V gene: TRBV7-3
J gene: TRBJ2-1
D gene: TRBD1

CDR3 DNA: TGTGCCAGCAAAATTCCCGGGGAGCTGTTTTTT
CDR3 protein: CASKIPGELFF
clone size: NA
V gene: TRBV6-6
J gene: TRBJ2-2
D gene: NA

CDR3 DNA: TGTGCCAGCAGTGATCAGGGGGCGTACTACGAGCAGTACTTC
CDR3 protein: CASSDQGAYYEQYF
clone size: NA
V gene: TRBV2
J gene: TRBJ2-7
D gene: TRBD1

CDR3 DNA: TGTGCCAGCAGCTTAGCGGGACAGGGGGCTCAAGGCTACACCTTC
CDR3 protein: CASSLAGQGAQGYTF
clone size: NA
V gene: TRBV11-2
J gene: TRBJ1-2
D gene: TRBD1

CDR3 DNA: TGTGCCAGTAGTATAGGTCCGCAGCCCTTGATCTGGGCCCAGCATTTT
CDR3 protein: CASSIGPQPLIWAQHF
clone size: NA
V gene: TRBV19
J gene: TRBJ1-5
D gene: NA

CDR3 DNA: TGTGCCAGCAGCCCACTAGAATTCAGGGGATCCCTCCACTTT
CDR3 protein: CASSPLEFRGSLHF
clone size: NA
V gene: TRBV7-2
J gene: TRBJ1-6
D gene: NA

CDR3 DNA: TGTGCCAGCAGCCCAGGGTACGGCTACACCTTC
CDR3 protein: CASSPGYGYTF
clone size: NA
V gene: TRBV28
J gene: TRBJ1-2
D gene: NA

CDR3 DNA: TGTGCCAGTAGTATCGGCCAGGGTGGGCCCCAGCATTTT
CDR3 protein: CASSIGQGGPQHF
clone size: NA
V gene: TRBV19
J gene: TRBJ1-5
D gene: NA

CDR3 DNA: TGTGCCAGCTCACCGGGGAACCCGGGACAGAAGTATGGCTACACCTTC
CDR3 protein: CASSPGNPGQKYGYTF
clone size: NA
V gene: TRBV18
J gene: TRBJ1-2
D gene: TRBD1

CDR3 DNA: TGTGCCAGCAGCGTAGGGCTAGCGGGAGGAGGTAGCTACAATGAGCAGTTCTTC
CDR3 protein: CASSVGLAGGGSYNEQFF
clone size: NA
V gene: TRBV9
J gene: TRBJ2-1
D gene: TRBD2

CDR3 DNA: TGTGCCAGCAGCCAAGATGCCGGGACTAGGTACAATGAGCAGTTCTTC
CDR3 protein: CASSQDAGTRYNEQFF
clone size: NA
V gene: TRBV4-2
J gene: TRBJ2-1
D gene: TRBD2

CDR3 DNA: TGCGCCAGCAGCTTGGGGCTTACGAGCTCTGGGGCCAACGTCCTGACTTTC
CDR3 protein: CASSLGLTSSGANVLTF
clone size: NA
V gene: TRBV5-1
J gene: TRBJ2-6
D gene: NA

CDR3 DNA: TGCGCCAGCAGCCAAGTGGGGGCCTTCACAGATACGCAGTATTTT
CDR3 protein: CASSQVGAFTDTQYF
clone size: NA
V gene: TRBV4-1
J gene: TRBJ2-3
D gene: NA

CDR3 DNA: TGTGCCAGCAGCTTGAATCCCACAAGGAGGGAGACCCAGTACTTC
CDR3 protein: CASSLNPTRRETQYF
clone size: NA
V gene: TRBV5-4
J gene: TRBJ2-5
D gene: NA

CDR3 DNA: TGCGCCAGCAGCTTGACGGGGTTCTCTGGAAACACCATATATTTT
CDR3 protein: CASSLTGFSGNTIYF
clone size: NA
V gene: TRBV5-1
J gene: TRBJ1-3
D gene: NA

CDR3 DNA: TGTGCCAGCAGTAACACGGGACTAGTAAACGGGAATGAGCAGTTCTTC
CDR3 protein: CASSNTGLVNGNEQFF
clone size: NA
V gene: TRBV28
J gene: TRBJ2-1
D gene: TRBD2

CDR3 DNA: TGTGCCAGCAGCTCTACGGTCCAGGGGAGCTCCTACGAGCAGTACTTC
CDR3 protein: CASSSTVQGSSYEQYF
clone size: NA
V gene: TRBV7-2
J gene: TRBJ2-7
D gene: NA

CDR3 DNA: TGTGCCAGCAGTTTGGGGGTCTCGTTAGGAGAAAAACTGTTTTTT
CDR3 protein: CASSLGVSLGEKLFF
clone size: NA
V gene: TRBV28
J gene: TRBJ1-4
D gene: NA

CDR3 DNA: TGTGCCAGCAGCGGGTACAACACAGATACGCAGTATTTT
CDR3 protein: CASSGYNTDTQYF
clone size: NA
V gene: TRBV6-5
J gene: TRBJ2-3
D gene: NA

CDR3 DNA: TGCGCCAGCACCCGGGGAGTGGGAGAGACCCAGTACTTC
CDR3 protein: CASTRGVGETQYF
clone size: once
V gene: TRBV5-1
J gene: TRBJ2-5
D gene: NA

CDR3 DNA: TGTGCCAGCAGCCCGGGACCGGGACAGGGGGCTAATGAGCAGTTCTTC
CDR3 protein: CASSPGPGQGANEQFF
clone size: NA
V gene: TRBV11-1
J gene: TRBJ2-1
D gene: TRBD1

CDR3 DNA: TGCGCCAGCAGTCAATCAATCCCGGGTCTAGCGGGAGGGCCCGGGGAGACCCAGTACTTC
CDR3 protein: CASSQSIPGLAGGPGETQYF
clone size: NA
V gene: TRBV23-1
J gene: TRBJ2-5
D gene: TRBD2